Here is one TCR beta chain with its context. The sample holds one count of this clone. Its specific antigen is unknown. No quality values exist for individual bases; no much larger clone is one base distant. TCR CDR3 regions were amplified from genomic DNA by multiplex PCR using the deep immunoSEQ assay. Genomic DNA extracted from each cell subset was distributed evenly over all wells of several immunoSEQ 96-well plates, and each plate served as one replicate. For sorted subsets, around 200 ng genomic DNA, equal to about 30,000 T cell genomes, was loaded into each replicate PCR. Purified libraries were quantified with a Qubit 3.0 fluorometer, sized on a Bioanalyzer 2100, and re-quantified with the KAPA Library Quantification kit. Every immunoSEQ 96-well plate was sequenced on a separate single-read 150-cycle Illumina NextSeq 550 flow cell. Per the authors' processing: Because the immunoSEQ output held only junctional sequences and lacked quality scores, the filtering could not match the filtering applied to full-length reads. To assign V/J genes and CDR3, sequences were annotated against IMGT germline references using PyIR, a Python wrapper for IgBLAST v1.9. Reads with weak V/J assignments (E-value above 1e-6), missing CDR3, stop codons, out-of-frame junctions, or ambiguous translated residues were removed. V3J clonotypes were defined by identical inferred V gene, J gene, and CDR3 amino acid sequence. Percentage overlap between repertoires was calculated by dividing the number of shared unique clonotypes by the size of the smaller repertoire. RTK rarefaction, the Chao1 estimator, and Recon v2.1 estimates of unobserved clonotypes were used to assess repertoire richness. For all TCRbeta clonotypes obtained by the gDNA method from a few donors, generation probabilities were computed with OLGA. TCRdb took this table from immuneACCESS and kept in-frame rearrangements with V and J called. Such tables lack part of the clones; where checked against another copy, unresolved V genes explain under half of the gap, and the rest is unexplained. V and J calls plus clone size are reproduced from that table; the DNA served to infer D and trimming. The sample table holds some 790,000 clones, of which 72% were seen once. The top ten clonotypes cover around 1.7% of the sample.

The donors were healthy, HIV-negative adults with no recently reported acute infections or vaccinations. Every donor was a Caucasian adult residing in Nashville, Tennessee, USA. CD4+ T cells were enriched through magnetic negative selection, after which naive cells were positively selected on CD45RA and the remaining negative fraction served as the memory subset. Blood was collected by leukapheresis, and PBMCs were isolated by Ficoll-Histopaque density gradient centrifugation and then cryopreserved in liquid nitrogen vapor phase. Analytical flow cytometry was used to check the purity and quantity of every magnetically sorted T cell population. From each sorted fraction, genomic DNA was isolated and quantified by UV absorbance on a Nanodrop 2000c. This specimen belongs to a study of shared clonotypes between healthy human individuals (dated by TCRdb to 2018 to 2020). Notes on the research overall: The cohort comprised two women and a few men aged 18 to 49 years. To increase sequencing depth and limit assay-specific biases, different laboratories used diverse techniques to prepare libraries and sequence TCR repertoires. Blood TCR repertoires of four to six healthy adults were deeply sequenced to estimate repertoire size and the extent of clonotype sharing between individuals. For each donor, CD4 naive and CD4 memory were each given three plates, CD8 naive was given two plates, and CD8 memory was given one plate. Per donor, leukapheresis produced somewhere between about 0.94 and 8.9 billion PBMCs. Points the paper makes about the study in general: The small number of donors limited the genetic and exposure-history diversity represented. Sharing across several donors was observed for around 4.8% of naive CD4, 3% to 4% of naive CD8, 2.3% of memory CD4, and about 0.38% of memory CD8 clonotypes. Larger estimated clonotype richness was generally found for naive subsets than for memory subsets. Compared with non-shared clonotypes, the clonotypes found in all four sorted-subset donors had higher generation probabilities. Pairwise subsampling indicated that sequencing depth was expected to affect the degree of clonotype sharing among donors. Incomplete sequencing was indicated by rarefaction of sorted-subset datasets, despite the large sequencing depth. Only blood was sampled, and tissue TCR repertoires likely differ from those in blood.

V is pruned by 8 bases and J by 4 bases, leaving 6 bases of the junction without a gene match. According to the germline V gene (reference sequence), CDR1 reads SEHNR and CDR2 reads FQNEAQ. Reading from cysteine to phenylalanine, the CDR3 counts 14 amino acids. Of all the DNA, just the CDR3 is kept, 42 bases in frame from base 1. This sequence originates from a woman younger than 45 in good health. Here the chain combines TRBV7-9 and TRBJ2-7, with 12 central nucleotides matching TRBD2. Sequencing used memory CD4+ T cells sorted from blood. According to the study, the label for this sample's cell subset or site signals: CD45RA-negative fraction. The DNA sequence reads TGTGCCAGCGCAAACGGACTAGCGGGATACGAGCAGTACTTC. Translated, it gives CASANGLAGYEQYF.